These 22 T cell receptor beta chains share one sample of origin, sequenced in a study of human T cells and chemical hapten exposure. The time point here: patch test 1, 2 weeks after DPC sensitization. Treatment specified: therapeutic diphenylcyclopropenone sensitization with weekly scalp DPC. TCRdb passed the RACE reads through MiXCR, listing each CDR3 protein once. The sample holds fewer than 400,000 distinct CDR3 sequences; around 7% are singletons and the top ten take around 8.2%. The starting material was whole blood, obtained in connection with sensitization to the hapten diphenylcyclopropenone (DPC). All receptors derive from a woman between 18 and 29 years old with alopecia areata. Some clones in this sample may be carry-over from other donors' samples.

In nucleotides, the CDR3 is TGTGCCAGCAGCTCATATGGGGAGGGAGAGACCCAGTACTTC. As protein: CASSSYGEGETQYF. The chain couples TRBV7-3 to TRBJ2-5; 7 bases align to TRBD2. J lost 4 bases, V lost 4 bases, and 6 bases had no gene match. Germline values: CDR1 SGHTA, CDR2 FQGTGA. The CDR3 runs 14 residues.

The gene calls are TRBV6-2 or TRBV6-3 and TRBJ2-3; D might be TRBD1 (6 bases). Per germline, CDR1 MNHEY and CDR2 SVGEGT. V was shortened by 8 bases and J by 4 bases, with 13 bases between the two germline ends. The CDR3 length is 13 residues. Here the CDR3 DNA reads TGTGCCAGCGGGGGCCCGGCCGCAGATACGCAGTATTTT. Translation gives CASGGPAADTQYF.

This clonotype was observed at least ten times. This chain connects TRBV11-1 to TRBJ2-7; tentative D call: TRBD1 (6 bases). CDR1 is SGHAT, CDR2 FQDESV, per germline (reference sequence). Trimming stripped 5 bases from V and 7 bases from J, with 18 bases between. The CDR3 runs 14 residues. CDR3 protein: CASSPPRDMGEQYF. CDR3 nucleotide sequence: TGTGCCAGCAGCCCCCCTAGGGACATGGGGGAGCAGTACTTC.

This clonotype was detected only a few times. This rearrangement joins TRBV27 to TRBJ1-1; D is unresolved. CDR1 is MNHEY and CDR2 is SMNVEV in the germline V gene (reference sequence). Trimming removed 3 bases at V and 0 bases at J, with 11 bases between. This CDR3 has 15 residues. The CDR3 is CASSFSVKLNTEAFF. The CDR3 DNA sequence: TGTGCCAGCAGTTTCTCGGTAAAATTGAACACTGAAGCTTTCTTT.

The rearrangement uses TRBV10-3 and TRBJ1-6; possible D gene TRBD1, 5 bases. This CDR3 has 15 residues. Trimming stripped 1 base from V and 7 bases from J, with 11 bases between. Germline assignment: CDR1 ENHRY and CDR2 SYGVKD. CDR3 region: CAISELGAENSPLHF. For the CDR3, the DNA is TGTGCCATCAGTGAGTTAGGGGCGGAGAATTCACCCCTCCACTTT.

The CDR3 loop is CASSQDRTVHEQYF. In nucleotides, the CDR3 is TGTGCCAGCAGCCAAGATAGGACAGTCCACGAGCAGTACTTC. The rearrangement joins TRBV4-2 to TRBJ2-7, with a weak D call TRBD1 (6 bases). CDR1 and CDR2 (germline): LGHNA, YNFKEQ. The V end was cut by 0 bases, the J end by 5 bases, with 11 bases between. The CDR3 is 14 residues long.

This clonotype was observed at least ten times. V is TRBV20-1 and J is TRBJ2-3; D not certain. Germline CDR1 DFQATT, CDR2 SNEGSKA (reference sequence). This CDR3 comprises 12 residues. With 4 bases removed from V and 2 bases from J, the gap between germline ends came to 7 bases. For the CDR3, the DNA is TGCAGTGCTACGGCGACCACAGATACGCAGTATTTT. Its translation: CSATATTDTQYF.

This clonotype was recorded many times. CDR3 protein: CASGENRGNQPQHF. DNA of the CDR3: TGTGCCAGCGGGGAGAACAGGGGAAATCAGCCCCAGCATTTT. The chain employs TRBV28 and TRBJ1-5, with 7 bases matching TRBD1. V lost 8 bases and J lost 4; bases outside the gene matches: 8. Germline loops: CDR1 MDHEN, CDR2 SYDVKM. CDR3 length equals 14 residues. Looking up the rest from reference TRBV28 and TRBJ1-5 gives the full variable domain: DVKVTQSSRYLVKRTGEKVFLECVQDMDHENMFWYRQDPGLGLRLIYFSYDVKMKEKGDIPEGYSVSREKKERFSLILESASTNQTSMYLCASGENRGNQPQHFGDGTRLSIL.

The V call is TRBV4-3, the J call TRBJ1-2; no firm D call. The CDR3 runs 15 residues. Germline assignment: CDR1 LGHNA and CDR2 YSLEER. V dropped 0 bases and J dropped 8 bases, with 16 bases sitting between them. CDR3 in DNA: TGCGCCAGCAGCCAAGATTTAGAAGGAGGAGAGGGCTACACCTTC. This codes for CASSQDLEGGEGYTF.

The J gene is TRBJ2-7, the V gene TRBV20-1; tentative D call: TRBD2 (5 bases). This CDR3 is built from 14 residues. Trimming took off 1 base at V and 0 bases at J, with 10 bases between the two ends. The germline V gene encodes CDR1 DFQATT and CDR2 SNEGSKA (reference sequence). CDR3 amino acids: CSARVAPDSYEQYF. As DNA, the CDR3 is TGCAGTGCTAGAGTAGCGCCTGACTCCTACGAGCAGTACTTC.

This sequence joins TRBV6-5 and TRBJ2-5; D might be TRBD2 (5 bases). CDR1 MNHEY and CDR2 SVGAGI come from the germline V gene. This CDR3 spans 13 amino acids. With 6 bases removed from V and 5 bases from J, the gap between germline ends came to 13 bases. The CDR3 reads CASSPGLRETQYF. DNA for the CDR3: TGTGCCAGCAGCCCGGGGTTGCGGGAGACCCAGTACTTC.

This clonotype has at least ten counts. The chain uses TRBV7-2 and TRBJ2-1; no clear D. Trimming took 0 bases from V and 7 from J, leaving 7 bases between them. The CDR3 extends over 13 amino acids. Germline V gene data show CDR1 as SGHTA and CDR2 as FQGNSA. CDR3 loop: CASSLANGNEQFF. The DNA of the CDR3 is TGTGCCAGCAGCTTAGCAAATGGTAATGAGCAGTTCTTC. The full variable domain, its missing parts supplied by reference TRBV7-2 and TRBJ2-1, is GAGVSQSPSNKVTEKGKDVELRCDPISGHTALYWYRQSLGQGLEFLIYFQGNSAPDKSGLPSDRFSAERTGGSVSTLTIQRTQQEDSAVYLCASSLANGNEQFFGPGTRLTVL.

This clonotype was detected many times. CDR3 loop: CASSEGGNTEAFF. The CDR3 nucleotides are TGTGCCAGCTCGGAGGGGGGCAACACTGAAGCTTTCTTT. The V and J genes are TRBV18 and TRBJ1-1, with D possibly matching TRBD1 (6 bases). Trimming pared 6 bases from V and 2 bases from J, leaving 10 bases between. CDR1 and CDR2 from the germline V gene are KGHSH and LQKENI. The CDR3 is 13 residues long. Drawing the rest from reference TRBV18 and TRBJ1-1, the complete variable domain is NAGVMQNPRHLVRRRGQEARLRCSPMKGHSHVYWYRQLPEEGLKFMVYLQKENIIDESGMPKERFSAEFPKEGPSILRIQQVVRGDSAAYFCASSEGGNTEAFFGQGTRLTVV.

This clonotype has only a few counts. The CDR3, as DNA: TGCGCCAGCAGCCAAGTCACAGGGGGTCATACGCAGTATTTT. Its translation is CASSQVTGGHTQYF. J is TRBJ2-3 and V is TRBV4-1, with 8 bases aligning to TRBD1. With V trimmed by 1 base and J by 7 bases, 4 bases remained unmatched. This CDR3 has 14 residues. Germline loops: CDR1 MGHRA, CDR2 YSYEKL.

The chain combines TRBV29-1 with TRBJ2-1; 7 bases line up with TRBD2. Germline CDR1 and CDR2: SQVTM and ANQGSEA. The length of the CDR3 is 16 residues. J lost 3 bases, V lost 7 bases, and 15 bases had no gene match. The CDR3 is CSGEPGGLAVYNEQFF. Written as DNA, the CDR3 is TGCAGCGGAGAGCCTGGAGGGCTAGCGGTCTACAATGAGCAGTTCTTC.

This chain uses TRBV28 with TRBJ2-7; D might be TRBD1 (6 bases). Germline CDR1 and CDR2: MDHEN and SYDVKM. The CDR3 covers 13 residues. Trimming shortened V by 7 bases and J by 1 base, and 11 bases separated the two germline ends. The chain's CDR3 is CASKGTTSYEQYF. The CDR3 nucleotides read TGTGCCAGCAAAGGGACAACTTCCTACGAGCAGTACTTC.

The table lists this clonotype with many counts. The chain employs TRBV4-1 and TRBJ2-7; no reliable D call. The CDR3 extends over 16 amino acids. The V and J ends lost 0 bases and 0 bases respectively, with 12 bases between them. Looked up from germline, CDR1 is MGHRA and CDR2 is YSYEKL. CDR3 bases: TGCGCCAGCAGCCAAGATCTGGGCGCCAGCTCCTACGAGCAGTACTTC. Encoded protein: CASSQDLGASSYEQYF.

The chain is built from TRBV2 and TRBJ2-7, with 8 bases matching TRBD1. V shed 6 bases, J shed 7 bases, and the junction held 14 bases outside the gene matches. The V gene's germline CDR1 is SNHLY and CDR2 FYNNEI. The CDR3 consists of 15 residues. CDR3 DNA sequence: TGTGCCAGCAGCGGACGACAGGGGAGATCGGGGGAGCAGTACTTC. Translated, it gives CASSGRQGRSGEQYF.

The genes are TRBV6-5 and TRBJ2-7; the D gene is possibly TRBD1 (6 bases). The V end was cut by 8 bases, the J end by 6 bases, with 8 bases between. This CDR3 spans 10 amino acids. CDR1 MNHEY and CDR2 SVGAGI come from the germline V gene. The CDR3 sequence: CASPRGEQYF. Here the CDR3 DNA reads TGTGCCAGCCCCAGGGGCGAGCAGTACTTC.

On this clonotype: Its ends do not fully match the called genes, so a read error is possible. V usage is TRBV10-3 and J usage is TRBJ2-1; TRBD1 or TRBD2 may be the D gene (6 bases each). Germline CDR1 reads ENHRY; CDR2 reads SYGVKD. The length of the CDR3 is 13 residues. CDR3 in amino acids: CAISGGAYDEQFF. DNA for the CDR3: TGTGCCATCAGTGGGGGGGCCTACGATGAGCAGTTCTTC.

This clonotype was counted between two and nine times. The chain employs TRBV12-3 or TRBV12-4 and TRBJ2-7; no firm D call. This CDR3 region has 15 residues. The V end lost 2 bases, the J end lost 2 bases, and 13 bases lay between the germline ends. CDR3 sequence (DNA): TGTGCCAGCAGTTTAACTATCGTCGGAACCTACGAGCAGTACTTC. This encodes CASSLTIVGTYEQYF.

In this sample, this clonotype turned up many times. The chain employs TRBV5-1 and TRBJ2-7; 8 bases fit TRBD1. There are 14 residues in the CDR3. V shed 5 bases, J shed 2 bases, and the junction held 6 bases outside the gene matches. CDR1 is SGHRS and CDR2 is YFSETQ in the germline V gene. The CDR3 loop is CASRPGQAAYEQYF. The CDR3 nucleotides read TGCGCCAGCAGACCGGGACAGGCAGCCTACGAGCAGTACTTC.